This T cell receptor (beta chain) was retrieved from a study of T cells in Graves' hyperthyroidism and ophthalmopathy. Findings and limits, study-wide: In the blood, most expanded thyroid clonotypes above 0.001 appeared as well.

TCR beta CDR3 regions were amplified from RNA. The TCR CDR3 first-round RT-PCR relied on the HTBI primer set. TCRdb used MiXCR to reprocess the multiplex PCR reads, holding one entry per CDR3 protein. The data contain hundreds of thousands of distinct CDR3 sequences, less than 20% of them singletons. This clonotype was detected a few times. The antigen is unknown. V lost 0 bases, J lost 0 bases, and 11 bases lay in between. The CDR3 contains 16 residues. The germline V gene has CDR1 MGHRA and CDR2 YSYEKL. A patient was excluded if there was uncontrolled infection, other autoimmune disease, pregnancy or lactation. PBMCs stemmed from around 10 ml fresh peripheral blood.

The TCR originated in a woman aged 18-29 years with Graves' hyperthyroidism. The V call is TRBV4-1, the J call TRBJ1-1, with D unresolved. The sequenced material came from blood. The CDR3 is CASSQDWAEMNTEAFF. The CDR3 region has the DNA TGCGCCAGCAGCCAAGATTGGGCAGAGATGAACACTGAAGCTTTCTTT.